Shown below are 14 T cell receptor beta chains from a single sample sequenced in a study of T-cell reconstitution after alpha-beta-depleted transplantation in children. Unique molecular identifiers were incorporated when the TCRbeta library was constructed. A single record per CDR3 protein comes from TCRdb applying MiXCR to the PCR reads. The table records 500,000 to 650,000 distinct CDR3 sequences, 13% of them present only once. Source: PBMCs, mostly from graft donor cells, taken 360 days after TCRalphabeta/CD19-depleted stem cell transplant. The receptors originated from a male patient between 5 and 17 years old who had a stem cell transplant for acute myeloid leukemia, so the T cells may come from the graft donor.

In this sample, this clonotype turned up many times. The rearrangement joins TRBV12-3 or TRBV12-4 to TRBJ2-7; TRBD2 aligns across 7 bases. The CDR3 extends over 13 amino acids. The trim removed 5 bases at V and 2 bases at J, leaving 3 bases unmatched. This chain's CDR3 is CASSRAGPYEQYF. The DNA of the CDR3 is TGTGCCAGCAGTAGAGCGGGGCCCTACGAGCAGTACTTC.

This clonotype was seen only a few times. This rearrangement joins TRBV5-6 to TRBJ1-1, with TRBD1 identical over 12 bases. Germline V gives CDR1 SGHDT, CDR2 YYEEEE. V was clipped by 5 bases and J by 4 bases; unmatched bases: 3. This CDR3 spans 14 amino acids. The CDR3 sequence is CASRGTGGGTEAFF. The CDR3 bases are TGTGCCAGCAGGGGGACAGGGGGCGGCACTGAAGCTTTCTTT.

This clonotype has ten or more counts. The V call is TRBV29-1, the J call TRBJ2-2; TRBD2 might be the D (5 bases). Germline loops: CDR1 SQVTM, CDR2 ANQGSEA. This CDR3 has 12 amino acids. Deletions cut 5 bases from V and 6 bases from J, with 10 bases between. CDR3 sequence: CSVWERPGELFF. The CDR3, as DNA: TGCAGCGTTTGGGAGCGGCCCGGGGAGCTGTTTTTT.

The V gene is TRBV7-2, the J gene TRBJ1-1, with D unresolved. Germline V CDR1 and CDR2: SGHTA, FQGNSA. The V gene lost 1 base and the J gene lost 1 base, with 7 bases spanning the gap. The CDR3 runs to 14 residues. For the CDR3, the DNA is TGTGCCAGCAGCTTAGGGGCAGGGAACACTGAAGCTTTCTTT. This encodes CASSLGAGNTEAFF.

The V and J genes are TRBV20-1 and TRBJ1-1, with D perhaps TRBD1 (6 bases). Trimming stripped 0 bases from V and 3 bases from J, with 11 bases between. In germline, CDR1 is DFQATT, CDR2 SNEGSKA (reference sequence). The CDR3 loop spans 14 amino acids. The CDR3 protein is CSARDRRGDTEAFF. Here the CDR3 DNA reads TGCAGTGCTAGAGACCGCAGGGGCGACACTGAAGCTTTCTTT.

The chain links TRBV27 to TRBJ2-1; D not resolved. Trimming removed 7 bases at V and 7 bases at J, with 17 bases between. Germline values: CDR1 MNHEY, CDR2 SMNVEV (reference sequence). The CDR3 runs 14 residues. The CDR3 region is CASTQLYRLNEQFF. In DNA, the CDR3 is TGTGCCAGCACCCAATTATATCGCCTAAATGAGCAGTTCTTC.

This clonotype turned up a few times. V and J are TRBV6-2 or TRBV6-3 and TRBJ2-7; TRBD2 matches at 7 bases. The CDR3 runs 13 residues. The germline CDR1 and CDR2 sequences are MNHEY and SVGEGT. V dropped 0 bases and J dropped 6; count of bases not matched to a gene: 2. The CDR3 sequence is CASSYSSGGEQYF. In DNA form, the CDR3 reads TGTGCCAGCAGTTACTCGTCGGGGGGCGAGCAGTACTTC.

This clonotype was observed at least ten times. The V and J genes are TRBV20-1 and TRBJ2-3; TRBD2 aligns across 9 bases. CDR1 DFQATT and CDR2 SNEGSKA come from the germline V gene (reference sequence). CDR3 size: 18 residues. V lost 7 bases to trimming and J lost 0 bases; unmatched junction nucleotides: 17. CDR3 in amino acids: CSVHNGLLAGTSTDTQYF. Here the CDR3 DNA reads TGCAGTGTCCACAACGGGCTACTAGCGGGTACTAGCACAGATACGCAGTATTTT.

In this sample, this clonotype turned up many times. V usage is TRBV19 and J usage is TRBJ2-2; D call uncertain. Germline CDR1 reads LNHDA; CDR2 reads SQIVND (reference sequence). The V end lost 5 bases, the J end lost 1 base, and 8 bases lay between the germline ends. The CDR3 consists of 14 residues. CDR3 region: CASSFGRNTGELFF. The CDR3 coding sequence is TGTGCCAGTAGTTTCGGACGGAACACCGGGGAGCTGTTTTTT.

DNA for the CDR3: TGCGCCAGCAGCCAAGATACGGGTCTTCGGGGCGAGCAGTACTTC. Its protein product is CASSQDTGLRGEQYF. This chain connects TRBV4-3 to TRBJ2-7; D is perhaps TRBD2 (5 bases). The CDR3 consists of 15 residues. CDR1 LGHNA and CDR2 YSLEER come from the germline V gene. V was shortened by 0 bases and J by 6 bases, with 15 bases between the two germline ends.

This clonotype was detected only a few times. The chain recombines TRBV29-1 with TRBJ1-3; a weak D match, TRBD1 (5 bases). Germline CDR1 reads SQVTM; CDR2 reads ANQGSEA. The CDR3 length is 12 residues. The V end was cut by 4 bases, the J end by 8 bases, with 12 bases between. The chain's CDR3 is CSVVGARHTIYF. DNA for the CDR3: TGCAGCGTTGTTGGGGCCAGACACACCATATATTTT.

The table lists this clonotype with a few counts. The junction departs from germline at one end; a sequencing error may be responsible. The V and J genes are TRBV11-2 and TRBJ2-7; 7 bases agree with TRBD1. The CDR3 is 19 amino acids. CDR1 is SGHAT and CDR2 is FQNNGV in the germline V gene. The CDR3 loop reads CASSLGTVRGTALFYEQYF. The CDR3 bases are TGTGCCAGCAGTTTAGGGACAGTAAGGGGGACCGCCCTATTCTACGAGCAGTACTTC. The whole variable domain, filled in from reference TRBV11-2 and TRBJ2-7, reads EAGVAQSPRYKIIEKRQSVAFWCNPISGHATLYWYQQILGQGPKLLIQFQNNGVVDDSQLPKDRFSAERLKGVDSTLKIQPAKLEDSAVYLCASSLGTVRGTALFYEQYFGPGTRLTVT.

V usage is TRBV28 and J usage is TRBJ1-1, with 8 bases matching TRBD1. CDR1 MDHEN and CDR2 SYDVKM come from the germline V gene. Trimming removed 8 bases from V and 4 bases from J; junction bases left unmatched: 6. The CDR3 is made up of 13 amino acids. CDR3 sequence (DNA): TGTGCCAGCCGAACAGGGGGGGGCACTGAAGCTTTCTTT. This gives the protein CASRTGGGTEAFF.

This clonotype was found a few times. CDR3 sequence: CSAPKVAGGPKEQFF. The CDR3 DNA sequence: TGCAGTGCCCCGAAAGTGGCGGGAGGGCCTAAGGAGCAGTTCTTC. This chain links TRBV20-1 with TRBJ2-1; TRBD2 matches 9 bases. Germline CDR1 is DFQATT and CDR2 is SNEGSKA (reference sequence). This CDR3 contains 15 residues. Trimming removed 6 bases from V and 10 bases from J; junction bases left unmatched: 16.